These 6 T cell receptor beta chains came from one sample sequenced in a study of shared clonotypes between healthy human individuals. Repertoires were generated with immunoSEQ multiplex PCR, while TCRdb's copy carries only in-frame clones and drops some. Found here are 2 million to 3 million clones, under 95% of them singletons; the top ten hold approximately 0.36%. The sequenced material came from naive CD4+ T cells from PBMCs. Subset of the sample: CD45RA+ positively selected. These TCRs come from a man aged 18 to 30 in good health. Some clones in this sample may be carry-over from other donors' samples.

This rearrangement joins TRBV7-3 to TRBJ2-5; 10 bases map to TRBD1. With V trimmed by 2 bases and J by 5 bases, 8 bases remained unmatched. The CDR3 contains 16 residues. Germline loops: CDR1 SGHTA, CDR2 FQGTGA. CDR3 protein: CASSLLARQGAETQYF. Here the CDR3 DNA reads TGTGCCAGCAGCTTACTGGCTCGACAGGGGGCGGAGACCCAGTACTTC.

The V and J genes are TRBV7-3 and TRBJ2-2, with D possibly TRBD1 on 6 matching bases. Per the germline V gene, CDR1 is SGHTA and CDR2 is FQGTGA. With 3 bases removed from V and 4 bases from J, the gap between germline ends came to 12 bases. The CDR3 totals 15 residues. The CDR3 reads CASSFLGAGTGELFF. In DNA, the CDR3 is TGTGCCAGCAGCTTCCTGGGGGCGGGCACCGGGGAGCTGTTTTTT.

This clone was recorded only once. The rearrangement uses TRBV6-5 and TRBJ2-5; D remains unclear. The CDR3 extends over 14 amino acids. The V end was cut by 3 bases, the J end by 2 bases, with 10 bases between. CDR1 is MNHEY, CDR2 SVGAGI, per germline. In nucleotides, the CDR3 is TGTGCCAGCAGTTATTCCTACATTCAAGAGACCCAGTACTTC. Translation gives CASSYSYIQETQYF.

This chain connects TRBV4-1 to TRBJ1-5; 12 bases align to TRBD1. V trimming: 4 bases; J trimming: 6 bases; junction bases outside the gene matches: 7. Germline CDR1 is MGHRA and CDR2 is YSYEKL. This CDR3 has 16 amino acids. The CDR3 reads CASSLTGTGGGQPQHF. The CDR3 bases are TGCGCCAGCAGCCTTACCGGGACAGGGGGCGGTCAGCCCCAGCATTTT.

For the CDR3, the DNA is TGTGCCAGCAGCCAAGGAGGCCGGACAGCCAATAGACAAGAGACCCAGTACTTC. Translated: CASSQGGRTANRQETQYF. The rearrangement links TRBV14 to TRBJ2-5; TRBD1 might be the D (6 bases). Trimming shortened V by 1 base and J by 2 bases, and 20 bases separated the two germline ends. The CDR3 loop spans 18 amino acids. CDR1 is SGHDN, CDR2 FVKESK, per germline.

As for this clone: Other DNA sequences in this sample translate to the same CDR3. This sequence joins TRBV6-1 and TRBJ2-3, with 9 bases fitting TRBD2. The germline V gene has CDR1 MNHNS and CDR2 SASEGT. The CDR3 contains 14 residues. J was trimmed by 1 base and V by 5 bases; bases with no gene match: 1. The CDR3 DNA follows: TGTGCCAGCAGTTTAGCGGGAGGCACAGATACGCAGTATTTT. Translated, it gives CASSLAGGTDTQYF.